A selection of T cell receptor beta chains follows, all from one sample in a study of blood T cell repertoires in COVID-19. Sequencing used immunoSEQ multiplex PCR; TCRdb keeps in-frame clones, though not all of them. Here the sample spans some 25,000 clones, 80% to 95% being singletons. The sequencing input was peripheral blood. These receptors were obtained from a human donor in a cohort sampled during active COVID-19. The CDR3 runs from the conserved cysteine through the conserved F or W. The D gene is left open where the match is weak. The size of a clone is reported for some rows only, either as once, few or many, or as a class for expanded clones.

v_gene	j_gene	d_gene	abundance	CDR3nt	CDR3aa
TRBV3-1/TRBV3-2	TRBJ2-7	TRBD1	NA	TGTGCCAGCAGCCAGGCAGACAGGGGCGAGCAGTACTTC	CASSQADRGEQYF
TRBV13	TRBJ1-1	NA	NA	TGTGCCAGCAGCTCGGTGGGGGGAAGTGGGGGAAAAGCTTTCTTT	CASSSVGGSGGKAFF
TRBV18	TRBJ2-3	TRBD2	NA	TGTGCCAGCTCAAAGGATAGCGGGGGGACGACAGATACGCAGTATTTT	CASSKDSGGTTDTQYF
TRBV7-9	TRBJ1-1	NA	NA	TGTGCCAGCAGCCCGCAGGGAAGAGGGAACACTGAAGCTTTCTTT	CASSPQGRGNTEAFF
TRBV25-1	TRBJ2-7	TRBD1	NA	TGTGCCAGCAGTGAATGGGGGACAGGGGGCGAGCAGTACTTC	CASSEWGTGGEQYF
TRBV29-1	TRBJ2-2	NA	NA	TGCAGCGTTGTCCAACGCGGGACCGCGCTCACCGGGGAGCTGTTTTTT	CSVVQRGTALTGELFF
TRBV2	TRBJ1-1	TRBD1	NA	TGTGCCAGCAGTGTGACAGGGGTGGACACTGAAGCTTTCTTT	CASSVTGVDTEAFF
TRBV9	TRBJ2-2	NA	NA	TGTGCCAGCAGCGTAGCAGGTGGCGGGGAGCTGTTTTTT	CASSVAGGGELFF
TRBV6-1	TRBJ2-4	NA	NA	TGTGCCAGCAGTGAAACCCGGGATCAGTACTTC	CASSETRDQYF
TRBV30	TRBJ1-1	NA	NA	TGTGCCTGGAGTGTAACCCCTCTGGGGGGGACTGAAGCTTTCTTT	CAWSVTPLGGTEAFF
TRBV27	TRBJ2-7	NA	NA	TGTGCCAGCAGTTTTAGCCAGGGGGGCGAGCAGTACTTC	CASSFSQGGEQYF
TRBV28	TRBJ2-7	NA	NA	TGTGCCAGCAGTTCCGTCCCCTTCGAGCAGTACTTC	CASSSVPFEQYF
TRBV27	TRBJ1-5	NA	NA	TGTGCCAGCAGTTTAATAGCCGGGGGAAACCAGCCCCAGCATTTT	CASSLIAGGNQPQHF
TRBV11-2	TRBJ2-5	NA	NA	TGTGCCAGCAGTCCTGACAGGAAAGAGACCCAGTACTTC	CASSPDRKETQYF
TRBV27	TRBJ1-1	TRBD1	once	TGTGCCAGCAGTTCAGGGGGACATTTGAACACTGAAGCTTTCTTT	CASSSGGHLNTEAFF
TRBV5-6	TRBJ1-1	TRBD1	NA	TGTGCCAGCAGCTTGGGACAGGGGACTAAGGGCACTGAAGCTTTCTTT	CASSLGQGTKGTEAFF
TRBV6-5	TRBJ2-2	NA	NA	TGTGCCAGCAGTTACAAGGGGTACACCGGGGAGCTGTTTTTT	CASSYKGYTGELFF
TRBV12-3/TRBV12-4	TRBJ1-2	TRBD1	NA	TGTGCCAGCAGTCTCCGGACAGGGGTTGGCTACACCTTC	CASSLRTGVGYTF
TRBV18	TRBJ2-7	TRBD1	NA	TGTGCCAGCTCCCCAGGACAGGGCGAATCCGGGCAGTACTTC	CASSPGQGESGQYF
TRBV9	TRBJ2-1	TRBD1	NA	TGTGCCAGCAGCGTCCGGGACAGACAGGACAATGAGCAGTTCTTC	CASSVRDRQDNEQFF
TRBV10-3	TRBJ1-1	TRBD1	NA	TGTGCCATCAGTGGAGTCGGACAGGGAGGACCTGAAGCTTTCTTT	CAISGVGQGGPEAFF
TRBV5-1	TRBJ2-3	NA	NA	TGCGCCAGCAGCTTGAGCCCTAGCACAGATACGCAGTATTTT	CASSLSPSTDTQYF
TRBV18	TRBJ2-5	NA	NA	TGTGCCAGCTCACCCCGCCCGGGTGGGCAAGAGACCCAGTACTTC	CASSPRPGGQETQYF
TRBV25-1	TRBJ1-1	NA	NA	TGTGCCAGCAGTTCGACAGGGAACACTGAAGCTTTCTTT	CASSSTGNTEAFF
TRBV11-1	TRBJ2-1	NA	NA	TGTGCCAGCAGCTTCGAGCGGTCCTCCTACAATGAGCAGTTCTTC	CASSFERSSYNEQFF
TRBV6-5	TRBJ2-7	NA	NA	TGTGCCAGCAGTTACTCGACTGGACAGCCTATTCGCGAGCAGTACTTC	CASSYSTGQPIREQYF
TRBV11-1	TRBJ2-3	TRBD2	NA	TGTGCCAGCAGCTTTCGTTTACTAGCGGGCCCAGGTACGCAGTATTTT	CASSFRLLAGPGTQYF
TRBV15	TRBJ1-1	TRBD1	NA	TGTGCCACCAGCAGAGATAAGGTTTCCGGGACAGGGGGCACGAACACTGAAGCTTTCTTT	CATSRDKVSGTGGTNTEAFF
TRBV25-1	TRBJ2-5	TRBD1	once	TGTGCCAGCAGTCGGGAGGGACAGGGGCGGCAAGAGACCCAGTACTTC	CASSREGQGRQETQYF
TRBV11-2	TRBJ1-2	TRBD1	once	TGTGCCAGCAGCTTAGACATGGGGACAGGGGGTCGAGGCTACACCTTC	CASSLDMGTGGRGYTF
TRBV30	TRBJ1-5	NA	NA	TGTGCCTGGAGTGTAGTCGGGGGGATGTCGCCCCAGCATTTT	CAWSVVGGMSPQHF
TRBV11-1	TRBJ1-5	TRBD1	once	TGTGCCAGCAGCTTAGGGATTCAGGGGGACCAGCCCCAGCATTTT	CASSLGIQGDQPQHF
TRBV7-2	TRBJ2-7	NA	NA	TGTGCCAGCAGCTGGGGACTCGCGGCGCAAGGCTACGAGCAGTACTTC	CASSWGLAAQGYEQYF
TRBV3-1/TRBV3-2	TRBJ1-2	TRBD1	NA	TGTGCCAGCAGCCAAGAGTATATCCGGGACAGGGGCGCGGGCGGCTACACCTTC	CASSQEYIRDRGAGGYTF
TRBV28	TRBJ1-5	NA	NA	TGTGCCAGCAGCCCCGGGAGGTCGGGGTATCGCAATCAGCCCCAGCATTTT	CASSPGRSGYRNQPQHF
TRBV6-1	TRBJ1-2	NA	NA	TGTGCCAGCAGTGAATCGGGTAACTATGGCTACACCTTC	CASSESGNYGYTF
TRBV2	TRBJ1-2	NA	NA	TGTGCCAGCAGTGAGGCAGGGAACTATGGCTACACCTTC	CASSEAGNYGYTF
TRBV6-1	TRBJ1-2	TRBD1	NA	TGTGCCAGCAGTGAATCAGGGGGCGGAATCTATGGCTACACCTTC	CASSESGGGIYGYTF
TRBV7-9	TRBJ2-7	NA	NA	TGTGCCAGCAGCCCAGGAGGCTACGAGCAGTACTTC	CASSPGGYEQYF
TRBV7-9	TRBJ1-2	TRBD1	NA	TGTGCCAGCAGCCACGGGACAGACTATGGCTACACCTTC	CASSHGTDYGYTF
TRBV18	TRBJ2-7	TRBD1	NA	TGTGCCAGCTCACCAGCAGGGGGCGCGGAGCAGTACTTC	CASSPAGGAEQYF
TRBV10-2	TRBJ1-5	TRBD1	NA	TGCGCCAGCAGTGAGTTTGGGCAGGGGGGACAGCCCCAGCATTTT	CASSEFGQGGQPQHF
TRBV6-5	TRBJ2-4	NA	NA	TGTGCCAGCAGTTACTTGGCATCAAATAACATTCAGTACTTC	CASSYLASNNIQYF
TRBV11-3	TRBJ1-1	NA	NA	TGTGCCAGCAGCTCGGGGGTGGGCAGTTTCTACACTGAAGCTTTCTTT	CASSSGVGSFYTEAFF
TRBV2	TRBJ1-6	NA	few	TGTGCCAGCAGTGAAGCGCTTCCTGGGGCCGCTGTCTGGTTT	CASSEALPGAAVWF
TRBV6-2/TRBV6-3	TRBJ1-5	NA	NA	TGTGCCAGCAGTTCTTCACAGACCAGTAATCAGCCCCAGCATTTT	CASSSSQTSNQPQHF
TRBV7-9	TRBJ2-7	TRBD1	NA	TGTGCCAGCAGCAAAATCGCCGGGACAGCCTCCTACGAGCAGTACTTC	CASSKIAGTASYEQYF
TRBV12-3/TRBV12-4	TRBJ2-2	NA	NA	TGTGCCAGCAGTCTTCACTCGGGGGAGCTGTTTTTT	CASSLHSGELFF
TRBV4-3	TRBJ2-5	NA	NA	TGCGCCAGCAGCCAAGAGAGGTCTGAGACCCAGTACTTC	CASSQERSETQYF
TRBV4-2	TRBJ2-4	TRBD2	NA	TGTGCCAGCAGCTTTAAGAGTGGAGCGGGAACGGCCAAAAACATTCAGTACTTC	CASSFKSGAGTAKNIQYF
TRBV6-1	TRBJ1-2	TRBD1	NA	TGTGCCAGCAGTGGCAGGGACAGGGGCCGAGCTAACTATGGCTACACCTTC	CASSGRDRGRANYGYTF
TRBV5-5	TRBJ2-7	NA	NA	TGTGCCAGCAGCCGTGGCGCGACAGAATACGAGCAGTACTTC	CASSRGATEYEQYF
TRBV7-2	TRBJ1-1	NA	NA	TGTGCCAGCAGCTTAGTGGAGGGACGGACTGAAGCTTTCTTT	CASSLVEGRTEAFF
TRBV30	TRBJ1-5	TRBD1	NA	TGTGCCTGGAGTCCGACAGGGACAAATCAGCCCCAGCATTTT	CAWSPTGTNQPQHF
TRBV12-3/TRBV12-4	TRBJ2-2	NA	NA	TGTGCCAGCAGTCCCCAGGCCCCCGGGGAGCTGTTTTTT	CASSPQAPGELFF